The clone carrying this T cell receptor (beta chain) was observed a handful of times. The antigen is not known. This may stem from a read error, because a much larger clone lies one nucleotide away. With a J-beta primer mix and a sample-barcoded 5' primer, a second PCR ran about 7 to 12 cycles. Sequencing recovered at least 2.5 million CDR3-containing paired-end reads from each sample. TCRdb reanalysed the 5' RACE reads using MiXCR and keeps one entry per CDR3 protein. Of some 890,000 distinct CDR3 sequences listed, 25% to 35% are singletons. This record belongs to a study of blood T cells in healthy people across ages. Findings and limits, study-wide: TCR beta diversity, measured per million T cells, fell in a roughly linear way with age.

The same specimen was also included in a second study, on T cells of mothers and their children. That work states: A few healthy Caucasian mothers served as donors, and their six children did as well.

What was sequenced was blood. This receptor was obtained from a woman aged 40 to 50 in good health.

The CDR3 here is CAISERSANQETQYF. The CDR3 DNA follows: TGTGCCATCAGTGAGAGGTCGGCGAACCAAGAGACCCAGTACTTC. This chain connects TRBV10-3 to TRBJ2-5, with D unclear. CDR3 size: 15 residues. V was cut by 2 bases and J by 0 bases, with 10 bases left in between. Looked up from germline, CDR1 is ENHRY and CDR2 is SYGVKD.